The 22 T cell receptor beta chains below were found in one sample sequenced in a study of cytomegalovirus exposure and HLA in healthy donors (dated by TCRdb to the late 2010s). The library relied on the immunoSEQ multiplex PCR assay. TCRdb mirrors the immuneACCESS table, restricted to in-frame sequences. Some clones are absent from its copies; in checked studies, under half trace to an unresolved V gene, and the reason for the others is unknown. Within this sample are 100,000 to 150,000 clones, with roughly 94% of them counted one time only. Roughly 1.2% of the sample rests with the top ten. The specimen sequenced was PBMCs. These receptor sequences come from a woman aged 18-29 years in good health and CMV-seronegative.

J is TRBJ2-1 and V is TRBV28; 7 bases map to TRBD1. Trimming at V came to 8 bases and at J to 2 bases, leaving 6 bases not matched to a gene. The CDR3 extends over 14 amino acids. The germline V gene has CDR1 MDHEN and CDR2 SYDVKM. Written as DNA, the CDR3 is TGTGCCAGCTACATGACAGGGACCTACAATGAGCAGTTCTTC. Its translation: CASYMTGTYNEQFF.

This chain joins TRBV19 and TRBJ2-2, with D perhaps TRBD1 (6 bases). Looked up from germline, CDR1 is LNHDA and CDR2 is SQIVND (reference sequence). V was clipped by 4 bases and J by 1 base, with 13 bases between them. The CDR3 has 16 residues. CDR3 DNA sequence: TGTGCCAGTAGTACCCCCTCGACAGGGAACACCGGGGAGCTGTTTTTT. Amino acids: CASSTPSTGNTGELFF.

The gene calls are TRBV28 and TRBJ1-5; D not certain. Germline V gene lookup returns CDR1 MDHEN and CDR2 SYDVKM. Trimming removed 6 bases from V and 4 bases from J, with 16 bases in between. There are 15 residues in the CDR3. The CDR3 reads CASSRSPLENQPQHF. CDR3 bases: TGTGCCAGCAGCCGTAGCCCCCTGGAGAATCAGCCCCAGCATTTT.

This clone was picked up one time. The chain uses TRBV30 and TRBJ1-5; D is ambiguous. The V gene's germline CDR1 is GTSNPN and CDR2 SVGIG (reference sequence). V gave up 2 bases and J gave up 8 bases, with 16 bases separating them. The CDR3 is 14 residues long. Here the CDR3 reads CAWSSRDQREPQHF. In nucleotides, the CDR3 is TGTGCCTGGAGTTCCCGGGATCAAAGGGAGCCCCAGCATTTT.

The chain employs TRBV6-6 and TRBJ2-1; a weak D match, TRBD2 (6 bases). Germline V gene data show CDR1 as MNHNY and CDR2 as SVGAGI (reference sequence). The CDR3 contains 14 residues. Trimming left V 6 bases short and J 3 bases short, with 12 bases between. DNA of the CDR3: TGTGCCAGCAGAACTAGCCAGCGCTACAATGAGCAGTTCTTC. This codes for CASRTSQRYNEQFF.

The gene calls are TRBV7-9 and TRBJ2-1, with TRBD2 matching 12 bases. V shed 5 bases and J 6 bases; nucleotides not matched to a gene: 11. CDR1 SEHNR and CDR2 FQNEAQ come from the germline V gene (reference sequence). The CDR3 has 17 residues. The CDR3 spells CASSLRPLAGGSNEQFF. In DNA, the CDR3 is TGTGCCAGCAGCCTACGCCCCCTAGCGGGGGGGAGCAATGAGCAGTTCTTC.

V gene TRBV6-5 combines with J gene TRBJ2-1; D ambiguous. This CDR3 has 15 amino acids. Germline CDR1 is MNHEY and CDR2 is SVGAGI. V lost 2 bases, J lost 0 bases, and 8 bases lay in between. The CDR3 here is CASSYSPSSYNEQFF. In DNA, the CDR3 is TGTGCCAGCAGTTACAGTCCTAGCTCCTACAATGAGCAGTTCTTC.

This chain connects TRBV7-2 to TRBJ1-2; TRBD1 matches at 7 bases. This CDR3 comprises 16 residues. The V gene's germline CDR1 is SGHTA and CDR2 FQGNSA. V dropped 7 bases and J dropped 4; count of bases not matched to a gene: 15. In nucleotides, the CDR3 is TGTGCCAGCACCCCAGGAAGGGACAGCTCGTTCTATGGCTACACCTTC. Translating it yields CASTPGRDSSFYGYTF. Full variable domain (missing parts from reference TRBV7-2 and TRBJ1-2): GAGVSQSPSNKVTEKGKDVELRCDPISGHTALYWYRQSLGQGLEFLIYFQGNSAPDKSGLPSDRFSAERTGGSVSTLTIQRTQQEDSAVYLCASTPGRDSSFYGYTFGSGTRLTVV.

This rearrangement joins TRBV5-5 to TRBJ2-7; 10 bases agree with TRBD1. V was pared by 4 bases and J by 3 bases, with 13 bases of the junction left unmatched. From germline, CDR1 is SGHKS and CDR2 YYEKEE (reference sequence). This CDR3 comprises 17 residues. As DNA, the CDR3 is TGTGCCAGCAGCGAGAGAACGGCGGGACAGGGGTTCTACGAGCAGTACTTC. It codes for CASSERTAGQGFYEQYF.

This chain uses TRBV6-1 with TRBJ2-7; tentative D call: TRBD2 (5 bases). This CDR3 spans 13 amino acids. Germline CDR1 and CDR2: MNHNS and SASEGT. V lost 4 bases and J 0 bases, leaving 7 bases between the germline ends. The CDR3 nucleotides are TGTGCCAGCAGTGTAGGGAGCTCCTACGAGCAGTACTTC. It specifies CASSVGSSYEQYF.

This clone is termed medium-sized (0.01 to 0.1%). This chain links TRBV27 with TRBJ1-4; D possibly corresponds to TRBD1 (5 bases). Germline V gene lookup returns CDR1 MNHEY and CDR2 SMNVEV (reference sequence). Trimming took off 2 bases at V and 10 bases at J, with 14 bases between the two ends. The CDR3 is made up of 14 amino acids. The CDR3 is CASSLGLNRGKLFF. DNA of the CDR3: TGTGCCAGCAGTTTAGGGCTCAATAGGGGAAAACTGTTTTTT.

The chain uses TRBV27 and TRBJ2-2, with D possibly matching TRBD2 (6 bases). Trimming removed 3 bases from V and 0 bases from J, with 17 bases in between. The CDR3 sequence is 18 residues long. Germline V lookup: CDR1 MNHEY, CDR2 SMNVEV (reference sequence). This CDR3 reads CASSFAGTPLSNTGELFF. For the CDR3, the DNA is TGTGCCAGCAGTTTTGCAGGGACTCCCCTTTCGAACACCGGGGAGCTGTTTTTT.

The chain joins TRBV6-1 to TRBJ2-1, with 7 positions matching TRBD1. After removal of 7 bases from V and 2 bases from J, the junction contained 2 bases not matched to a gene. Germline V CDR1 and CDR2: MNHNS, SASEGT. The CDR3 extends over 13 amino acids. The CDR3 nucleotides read TGTGCCAGCAAGACAGGGACCTACAATGAGCAGTTCTTC. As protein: CASKTGTYNEQFF.

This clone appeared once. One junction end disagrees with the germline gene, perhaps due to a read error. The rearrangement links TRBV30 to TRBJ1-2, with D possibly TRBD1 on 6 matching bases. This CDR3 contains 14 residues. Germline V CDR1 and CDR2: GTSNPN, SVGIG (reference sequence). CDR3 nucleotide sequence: TGTGCCTGGAGTACCCTTACCGGGACATCCCCCATAGCCTTC. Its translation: CAWSTLTGTSPIAF. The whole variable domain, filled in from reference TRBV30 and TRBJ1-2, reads SQTIHQWPATLVQPVGSPLSLECTVEGTSNPNLYWYRQAAGRGLQLLFYSVGIGQISSEVPQNLSASRPQDRQFILSSKKLLLSDSGFYLCAWSTLTGTSPIAFGSGTRLTVV.

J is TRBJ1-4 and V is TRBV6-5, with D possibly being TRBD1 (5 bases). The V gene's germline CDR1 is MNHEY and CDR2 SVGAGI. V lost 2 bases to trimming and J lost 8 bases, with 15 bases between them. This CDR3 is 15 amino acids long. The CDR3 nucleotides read TGTGCCAGCAGTTACGGGGGAGGGTTGGACGAAAAACTGTTTTTT. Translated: CASSYGGGLDEKLFF.

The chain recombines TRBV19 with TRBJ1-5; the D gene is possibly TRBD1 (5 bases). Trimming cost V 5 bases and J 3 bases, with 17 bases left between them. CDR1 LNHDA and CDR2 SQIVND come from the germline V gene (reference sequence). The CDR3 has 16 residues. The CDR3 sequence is CASSSGLPEYNQPQHF. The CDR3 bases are TGTGCCAGTAGTTCGGGACTGCCGGAGTACAATCAGCCCCAGCATTTT.

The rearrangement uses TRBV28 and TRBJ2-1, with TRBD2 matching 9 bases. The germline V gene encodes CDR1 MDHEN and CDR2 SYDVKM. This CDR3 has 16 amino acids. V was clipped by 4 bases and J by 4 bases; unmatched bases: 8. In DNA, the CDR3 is TGTGCCAGCAGTTCAACCGTAGCGGGGGCTTACAATGAGCAGTTCTTC. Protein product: CASSSTVAGAYNEQFF.

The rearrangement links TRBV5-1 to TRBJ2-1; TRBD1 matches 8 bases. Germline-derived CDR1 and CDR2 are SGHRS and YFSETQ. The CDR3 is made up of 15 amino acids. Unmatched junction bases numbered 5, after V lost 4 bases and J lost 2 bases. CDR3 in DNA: TGCGCCAGCAGCCCTGGACAGGGAGCCTACAATGAGCAGTTCTTC. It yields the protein CASSPGQGAYNEQFF.

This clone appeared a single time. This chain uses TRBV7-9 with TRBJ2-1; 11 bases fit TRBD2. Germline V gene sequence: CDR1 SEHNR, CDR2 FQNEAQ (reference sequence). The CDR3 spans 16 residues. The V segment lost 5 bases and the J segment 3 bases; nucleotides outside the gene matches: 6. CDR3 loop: CASSGTLAGVYNEQFF. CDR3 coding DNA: TGTGCCAGCAGCGGGACACTAGCGGGAGTCTACAATGAGCAGTTCTTC. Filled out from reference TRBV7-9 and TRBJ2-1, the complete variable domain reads DTGVSQNPRHKITKRGQNVTFRCDPISEHNRLYWYRQTLGQGPEFLTYFQNEAQLEKSRLLSDRFSAERPKGSFSTLEIQRTEQGDSAMYLCASSGTLAGVYNEQFFGPGTRLTVL.

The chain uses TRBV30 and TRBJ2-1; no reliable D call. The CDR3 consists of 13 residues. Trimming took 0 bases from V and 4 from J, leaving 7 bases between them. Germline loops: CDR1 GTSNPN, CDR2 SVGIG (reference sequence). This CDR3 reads CAWSVSQYNEQFF. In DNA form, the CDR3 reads TGTGCCTGGAGTGTTTCCCAGTACAATGAGCAGTTCTTC.

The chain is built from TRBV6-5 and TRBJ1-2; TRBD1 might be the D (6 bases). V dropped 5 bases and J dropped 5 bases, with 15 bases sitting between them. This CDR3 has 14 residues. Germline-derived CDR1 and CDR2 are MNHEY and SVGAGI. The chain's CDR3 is CASSRFAGAYGYTF. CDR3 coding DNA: TGTGCCAGCAGTAGGTTTGCAGGGGCTTATGGCTACACCTTC.

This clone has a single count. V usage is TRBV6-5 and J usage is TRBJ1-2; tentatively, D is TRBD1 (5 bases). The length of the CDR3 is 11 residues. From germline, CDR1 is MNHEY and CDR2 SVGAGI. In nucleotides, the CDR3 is TGTGCGAGAATAGGGGCAAATGGCTACACCTTC. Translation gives CARIGANGYTF.